The 13 T cell receptor beta chains given below trace back to one sample, sequenced in a study of blood T cell repertoires in COVID-19. TCRdb's table, derived via immunoSEQ multiplex PCR, lists solely in-frame clones and lacks some. The repertoire holds about 300,000 clones, with about 85% as singletons. The specimen sequenced was PBMCs or T cells enriched from blood (not recorded which). The receptors stem from a woman in her thirties who had recovered from COVID-19.

The chain employs TRBV27 and TRBJ2-2; 8 nucleotides align to TRBD1. CDR1 MNHEY and CDR2 SMNVEV come from the germline V gene (reference sequence). Trimming at V came to 5 bases and at J to 3 bases, leaving 8 bases not matched to a gene. The CDR3 runs to 16 residues. This chain's CDR3 is CASSPDRGHDTGELFF. CDR3 in DNA: TGTGCCAGCAGTCCAGACAGGGGCCACGACACCGGGGAGCTGTTTTTT.

V is TRBV12-5 and J is TRBJ1-2; 7 bases are shared with TRBD1. This CDR3 has 15 residues. Germline trimming cut 0 bases from V and 3 bases from J; bases unmatched to any gene: 4. Germline V gene lookup returns CDR1 LGHNT and CDR2 FRNRAP. DNA of the CDR3: TGTGCTAGTGGTTTGGTAGGAACAGGGGACTATGGCTACACCTTC. As protein: CASGLVGTGDYGYTF. The whole variable domain, filled in from reference TRBV12-5 and TRBJ1-2, reads DARVTQTPRHKVTEMGQEVTMRCQPILGHNTVFWYRQTMMQGLELLAYFRNRAPLDDSGMPKDRFSAEMPDATLATLKIQPSEPRDSAVYFCASGLVGTGDYGYTFGSGTRLTVV.

The rearrangement uses TRBV30 and TRBJ1-1; tentative D call: TRBD1 (6 bases). This CDR3 contains 14 residues. Germline lookup yields CDR1 GTSNPN and CDR2 SVGIG (reference sequence). V was pared by 2 bases and J by 3 bases, with 13 bases between. CDR3 nucleotides: TGTGCCTGGAGTACAGGGTCGGTGGACACTGAAGCTTTCTTT. This sequence encodes CAWSTGSVDTEAFF.

This chain uses TRBV10-3 with TRBJ1-1; 7 bases map to TRBD1. The junction had 3 bases not matched to a gene; V was cut back by 5 bases and J by 0 bases. Germline CDR1 reads ENHRY; CDR2 reads SYGVKD. The CDR3 sequence is 14 residues long. Written as DNA, the CDR3 is TGTGCCATCAGTAACAGGGGATTGAACACTGAAGCTTTCTTT. Translated, it gives CAISNRGLNTEAFF.

This clone was seen only once. The J gene is TRBJ2-2, the V gene TRBV5-1; D call uncertain. V dropped 0 bases and J dropped 4 bases, with 10 bases sitting between them. This CDR3 spans 15 amino acids. Germline-derived CDR1 and CDR2 are SGHRS and YFSETQ. CDR3 DNA sequence: TGCGCCAGCAGCTTGGATGGCAGTTTCACCGGGGAGCTGTTTTTT. Encoded protein: CASSLDGSFTGELFF.

The chain employs TRBV12-5 and TRBJ1-3, with a weak D call TRBD1 (5 bases). Looked up from germline, CDR1 is LGHNT and CDR2 is FRNRAP. The CDR3 has 14 amino acids. Trimming left V 6 bases short and J 7 bases short, with 16 bases between. This CDR3 reads CASGNQTVSNTIYF. The DNA for the CDR3 is TGTGCTAGTGGGAACCAGACAGTTTCTAACACCATATATTTT.

V is TRBV7-2 and J is TRBJ1-5; no definite D call. V gave up 3 bases and J gave up 2 bases, with 14 bases separating them. The CDR3 extends over 16 amino acids. Germline V gene lookup returns CDR1 SGHTA and CDR2 FQGNSA. The CDR3 spells CASSFSGVHGNQPQHF. CDR3 bases: TGTGCCAGCAGCTTTTCCGGGGTCCATGGCAATCAGCCCCAGCATTTT.

The chain joins TRBV27 to TRBJ1-2; 10 bases are a match to TRBD1. The CDR3 is made up of 16 amino acids. In germline, CDR1 is MNHEY, CDR2 SMNVEV (reference sequence). The V gene end was trimmed by 4 bases and the J gene end by 8 bases; junction bases not matched to a gene: 13. The CDR3 loop reads CASSSTPGQGILGYTF. CDR3 coding DNA: TGTGCCAGCAGTTCAACTCCGGGACAGGGGATCTTGGGCTACACCTTC.

This clone has just a few counts. The CDR3 DNA follows: TGTGCCAGTAGTATTGGGAGTTTGGGCTCACCCCTCCACTTT. This codes for CASSIGSLGSPLHF. The chain recombines TRBV19 with TRBJ1-6; unclear D gene. Looked up from germline, CDR1 is LNHDA and CDR2 is SQIVND (reference sequence). The CDR3 is 14 residues long. The V and J ends lost 3 bases and 10 bases respectively, with 13 bases between them.

The chain uses TRBV12-3 or TRBV12-4 and TRBJ1-1; D perhaps matches TRBD1 (5 bases). Deletions cut 6 bases from V and 7 bases from J, with 12 bases between. The CDR3 contains 12 residues. The CDR3 sequence: CASSRRTGEAFF. The CDR3 nucleotides read TGTGCCAGCAGCCGAAGAACAGGTGAAGCTTTCTTT.

The CDR3 DNA reads TGTGCCAGCAGCCAATTTTTGGGTTTGGAGGAAAAACTGTTTTTT. Translated: CASSQFLGLEEKLFF. J is TRBJ1-4 and V is TRBV14; no clear D gene. The V end lost 2 bases, the J end lost 8 bases, and 15 bases lay between the germline ends. The CDR3 covers 15 residues. CDR1 SGHDN and CDR2 FVKESK come from the germline V gene.

With regard to this clone: The sample has other DNA sequences that encode this CDR3 too. This chain joins TRBV5-6 and TRBJ2-7; D is undetermined. The CDR3 has 13 residues. The V end was cut by 0 bases, the J end by 0 bases, with 4 bases between. The V gene's germline CDR1 is SGHDT and CDR2 YYEEEE. The CDR3 sequence is CASSLGSSYEQYF. CDR3 nucleotide sequence: TGTGCCAGCAGCTTGGGTAGCTCCTACGAGCAGTACTTC.

This chain's CDR3 is CASSQGLYLTSEQYF. The CDR3 DNA sequence: TGTGCCAGCAGCCAAGGACTCTACCTCACCAGCGAGCAGTACTTC. The gene calls are TRBV3-1 (or the pseudogene TRBV3-2) and TRBJ2-7; the D is unclear. CDR3 length: 15 residues. Germline V lookup: CDR1 LGHDT, CDR2 YNNKEL (reference sequence). With 1 base removed from V and 6 bases from J, the gap between germline ends came to 16 bases.